What follows is one T cell receptor beta chain and its context. TCRdb's table, derived via immunoSEQ multiplex PCR, lists solely in-frame clones and lacks some. The sample has roughly 92,000 clones, around nine tenths seen once; the top ten hold roughly 20%. The record originates from a study of identifying expanded T cells in peripheral blood. Germline V gives CDR1 SGHNT, CDR2 YYREEE (reference sequence). V lost 4 bases and J 3 bases, leaving 6 bases between the germline ends. This CDR3 contains 12 residues. V gene TRBV5-4 combines with J gene TRBJ2-3, with D possibly TRBD2 on 5 matching bases. Sequencing was done on a sample of blood. The source is a person between 18 and 75 years old in good health. CDR3 coding DNA: TGTGCCAGCAGCCGAGGGACAGATACGCAGTATTTT. It translates to CASSRGTDTQYF.